The 21 T cell receptor beta chains reported below all come from one sample, sequenced in a study of cytomegalovirus exposure and HLA in healthy donors. This table comes from immunoSEQ multiplex PCR, and its TCRdb copy is limited to in-frame clones, with some not included. In the table there are fewer than 200,000 clones, approximately 86% of which are singletons. The sequenced sample consisted of PBMCs. These receptors came from a man between 18 and 29 years old in good health and CMV-seropositive.

The sample holds a few counts of this clone. This chain joins TRBV5-1 and TRBJ2-2, with 16 bases aligning to TRBD2. The CDR3 totals 20 residues. Germline CDR1 and CDR2: SGHRS and YFSETQ. J gave up 1 base and V 0 bases, and 6 bases lay outside the gene matches. The CDR3 DNA follows: TGCGCCAGCAGCTTGGCGGGACTAGCGGGGGGGCCCGGGAACACCGGGGAGCTGTTTTTT. It encodes CASSLAGLAGGPGNTGELFF.

This clone was seen a single time. The V call is TRBV18, the J call TRBJ1-5, with D tentatively TRBD1 (6 bases). The CDR3 covers 17 residues. Trimming left V 3 bases short and J 7 bases short, with 22 bases between. Germline V gene lookup returns CDR1 KGHSH and CDR2 LQKENI. The CDR3 DNA sequence: TGTGCCAGCTCACCCCAGGATCAGGGGACGGGCGGCCAGCCCCAGCATTTT. Residues: CASSPQDQGTGGQPQHF.

The chain combines TRBV7-8 with TRBJ2-7, with 11 bases matching TRBD2. In germline, CDR1 is SGHVS, CDR2 FQNEAQ. V lost 6 bases, J lost 2 bases, and 12 bases stayed unmatched. The CDR3 runs to 17 residues. The CDR3 nucleotides read TGTGCCAGCAGATCCGGGGGCCTGACTAGCGGGGCCTACGAGCAGTACTTC. This sequence encodes CASRSGGLTSGAYEQYF.

In this sample, this clone turned up once. The genes are TRBV7-9 and TRBJ1-2; 9 nucleotides match TRBD1. This CDR3 contains 12 residues. Germline trimming cut 5 bases from V and 8 bases from J; bases unmatched to any gene: 3. The germline V gene has CDR1 SEHNR and CDR2 FQNEAQ (reference sequence). CDR3 loop: CASSQDRGGYTF. In DNA form, the CDR3 reads TGTGCCAGCAGCCAGGACAGGGGCGGCTACACCTTC.

The genes are TRBV4-1 and TRBJ2-7; 11 positions match TRBD1. This CDR3 has 15 amino acids. V shed 5 bases, J shed 5 bases, and the junction held 8 bases outside the gene matches. From germline, CDR1 is MGHRA and CDR2 YSYEKL. CDR3 sequence (DNA): TGCGCCAGCAGCGTGGCGGGACAGGGGGTCCACGAGCAGTACTTC. Amino acid sequence: CASSVAGQGVHEQYF.

The V gene is TRBV28, the J gene TRBJ2-3; a possible D gene is TRBD2 (5 bases). Trimming left V 3 bases short and J 6 bases short, with 19 bases between. This CDR3 has 16 residues. Germline CDR1 MDHEN, CDR2 SYDVKM. For the CDR3, the DNA is TGTGCCAGCAGTTTCTTCCCCCTAGCCCCAGAGGATACGCAGTATTTT. The encoded protein is CASSFFPLAPEDTQYF.

This sequence joins TRBV5-1 and TRBJ2-5; TRBD2 matches at 11 bases. This CDR3 has 15 residues. The ends lost 6 bases at V and 5 bases at J; junction bases unmatched: 9. Germline V gene lookup returns CDR1 SGHRS and CDR2 YFSETQ. The CDR3 nucleotides read TGCGCCAGCATCCCTAGCGGGGGGCCGGAGGAGACCCAGTACTTC. Translation: CASIPSGGPEETQYF.

The CDR3 region is CASSLISGEGTDTQYF. The CDR3 nucleotides read TGTGCCAGCAGCCTAATTAGCGGAGAGGGCACAGATACGCAGTATTTT. The chain uses TRBV7-2 and TRBJ2-3; a possible D gene is TRBD2 (6 bases). CDR3 size: 16 residues. V shed 5 bases and J shed 1 base, with 16 bases lying between them. Per the germline V gene, CDR1 is SGHTA and CDR2 is FQGNSA. The whole variable domain, filled in from reference TRBV7-2 and TRBJ2-3, reads GAGVSQSPSNKVTEKGKDVELRCDPISGHTALYWYRQSLGQGLEFLIYFQGNSAPDKSGLPSDRFSAERTGGSVSTLTIQRTQQEDSAVYLCASSLISGEGTDTQYFGPGTRLTVL.

In DNA, the CDR3 is TGTGCCAGCAGCCAAGCTGGGGAGGGCCCTCGGGAGACCCAGTACTTC. Translation: CASSQAGEGPRETQYF. The rearrangement uses TRBV4-2 and TRBJ2-5; 7 nucleotides line up with TRBD2. The CDR3 extends over 16 amino acids. The trim removed 1 base at V and 5 bases at J, leaving 10 bases unmatched. CDR1 is LGHNA and CDR2 is YNFKEQ in the germline V gene.

The chain uses TRBV5-6 and TRBJ1-3; 9 nucleotides agree with TRBD1. The germline CDR1 and CDR2 sequences are SGHDT and YYEEEE. The CDR3 spans 14 residues. V lost 4 bases and J lost 4; bases outside the gene matches: 3. The CDR3 reads CASSPGTGGNTIYF. In nucleotides, the CDR3 is TGTGCCAGCAGCCCCGGGACAGGGGGAAACACCATATATTTT.

The chain uses TRBV19 and TRBJ2-1; TRBD1 might be the D (5 bases). Looked up from germline, CDR1 is LNHDA and CDR2 is SQIVND (reference sequence). This CDR3 has 16 residues. The germline V and J ends were trimmed by 0 bases and 2 bases, with 11 bases remaining between them. Here the CDR3 reads CASSIDKAGTYNEQFF. CDR3 nucleotide sequence: TGTGCCAGTAGTATAGATAAGGCAGGGACCTACAATGAGCAGTTCTTC.

This clone was counted a few times. The chain links TRBV28 to TRBJ1-2, with D possibly being TRBD1 (6 bases). Germline V lookup: CDR1 MDHEN, CDR2 SYDVKM. This CDR3 spans 11 amino acids. With 4 bases removed from V and 7 bases from J, the gap between germline ends came to 7 bases. The CDR3: CASSSQGGYTF. For the CDR3, the DNA is TGTGCCAGCAGTTCACAGGGTGGCTACACCTTC.

The DNA for the CDR3 is TGTGCCAGCAGCGTAGCACTAGCGTCCTACAATGAGCAGTTCTTC. Its translation is CASSVALASYNEQFF. The chain joins TRBV9 to TRBJ2-1, with 7 bases fitting TRBD2. Looked up from germline, CDR1 is SGDLS and CDR2 is YYNGEE. The trim removed 0 bases at V and 1 base at J, leaving 1 base unmatched. The CDR3 extends over 15 amino acids.

This clone was seen more than once but under ten times. The gene calls are TRBV28 and TRBJ1-2; maybe TRBD1 (5 bases). This CDR3 is 14 amino acids long. CDR1 is MDHEN and CDR2 is SYDVKM in the germline V gene. Trimming cost V 3 bases and J 8 bases, with 16 bases left between them. CDR3 protein: CASSFKGEAGGYTF. For the CDR3, the DNA is TGTGCCAGCAGTTTCAAAGGGGAAGCAGGCGGCTACACCTTC.

The gene calls are TRBV29-1 and TRBJ2-4, with 7 bases fitting TRBD1. The CDR3 is 13 amino acids. In germline, CDR1 is SQVTM, CDR2 ANQGSEA. Trimming at V came to 6 bases and at J to 3 bases, leaving 5 bases not matched to a gene. CDR3 region: CSVTGSDKNIQYF. CDR3 sequence (DNA): TGCAGCGTGACAGGGAGTGACAAAAACATTCAGTACTTC.

The gene calls are TRBV5-4 and TRBJ2-7; the D gene is possibly TRBD2 (6 bases). This CDR3 has 13 amino acids. V gave up 3 bases and J gave up 3 bases, with 10 bases separating them. The germline V gene encodes CDR1 SGHNT and CDR2 YYREEE (reference sequence). CDR3 DNA sequence: TGTGCCAGCAGCTGGGGGGTCAGCTACGAGCAGTACTTC. Translating gives CASSWGVSYEQYF. Variable domain in full (rest from reference TRBV5-4 and TRBJ2-7): ETGVTQSPTHLIKTRGQQVTLRCSSQSGHNTVSWYQQALGQGPQFIFQYYREEENGRGNFPPRFSGLQFPNYSSELNVNALELDDSALYLCASSWGVSYEQYFGPGTRLTVT.

This clone showed up just a few times. This chain uses TRBV30 with TRBJ1-5; tentatively, D is TRBD1 (5 bases). V gave up 1 base and J gave up 6 bases, with 10 bases separating them. The CDR3 is made up of 13 amino acids. In germline, CDR1 is GTSNPN, CDR2 SVGIG (reference sequence). The CDR3 loop is CAWSGGGFQPQHF. DNA of the CDR3: TGTGCCTGGAGTGGCGGGGGGTTTCAGCCCCAGCATTTT. Variable domain in full (rest from reference TRBV30 and TRBJ1-5): SQTIHQWPATLVQPVGSPLSLECTVEGTSNPNLYWYRQAAGRGLQLLFYSVGIGQISSEVPQNLSASRPQDRQFILSSKKLLLSDSGFYLCAWSGGGFQPQHFGDGTRLSIL.

Only one count was recorded for this clone. This chain joins TRBV7-3 and TRBJ2-3; D possibly corresponds to TRBD1 (7 bases). Germline V CDR1 and CDR2: SGHTA, FQGTGA. This CDR3 has 15 amino acids. The germline V and J ends were trimmed by 5 bases and 6 bases, with 18 bases remaining between them. Here the CDR3 reads CASSVQQGRRDTQYF. Here the CDR3 DNA reads TGTGCCAGCAGCGTCCAACAGGGGAGGCGGGATACGCAGTATTTT.

The chain recombines TRBV10-1 with TRBJ2-2; 12 nucleotides align to TRBD2. Unmatched junction bases numbered 10, after V lost 2 bases and J lost 6 bases. Looked up from germline, CDR1 is WNHNN and CDR2 is SYGVQD (reference sequence). This CDR3 contains 18 residues. The CDR3 reads CASSEPISSGRDPGELFF. The CDR3 coding sequence is TGCGCCAGCAGTGAGCCGATTTCTAGCGGGAGGGATCCCGGGGAGCTGTTTTTT.

V gene TRBV27 combines with J gene TRBJ2-5, with 8 positions matching TRBD2. CDR3 length equals 16 residues. V lost 5 bases, J lost 5 bases, and 13 bases stayed unmatched. In germline, CDR1 is MNHEY, CDR2 SMNVEV (reference sequence). The CDR3 region is CASSQPGLGFRETQYF. The CDR3 coding sequence is TGTGCCAGCAGTCAGCCGGGACTAGGTTTCCGGGAGACCCAGTACTTC.

This sequence joins TRBV4-2 and TRBJ2-7; 10 bases line up with TRBD2. The germline V gene has CDR1 LGHNA and CDR2 YNFKEQ. Trimming cost V 3 bases and J 7 bases; bases outside gene matches: 6. The CDR3 runs to 14 residues. Here the CDR3 reads CASSQERGGWEQYF. The CDR3 bases are TGTGCCAGCAGCCAGGAGCGGGGGGGGTGGGAGCAGTACTTC.